The 31 T cell receptor beta chains below all came from one sample that was sequenced in a study of human T cells and chemical hapten exposure. TCRdb itself ran the RACE reads through MiXCR, one entry per CDR3 protein. This sample has nearly 95,000 distinct CDR3 sequences; approximately 10% occur once, and the top ten carry less than 2.5%. Sample time point: patch test 2, 6 weeks after DPC sensitization. Treatment specified: therapeutic diphenylcyclopropenone sensitization with weekly scalp DPC. This sample comprised whole blood, obtained in connection with sensitization to the hapten diphenylcyclopropenone (DPC). The receptors shown here come from a man aged 40-49 years with alopecia areata. Some clones in this sample may be carry-over from other donors' samples.

The rearrangement uses TRBV4-3 and TRBJ1-1, with D perhaps matching TRBD1 (6 bases). The germline V gene encodes CDR1 LGHNA and CDR2 YSLEER. Trimming cost V 0 bases and J 3 bases, with 8 bases left between them. The CDR3 loop spans 14 amino acids. CDR3 DNA sequence: TGCGCCAGCAGCCAAGAGTCAGGGGACACTGAAGCTTTCTTT. This gives the protein CASSQESGDTEAFF.

V and J are TRBV20-1 and TRBJ2-7; D tentatively reads TRBD1 or TRBD2 (5 bases each). Trimming pared 0 bases from V and 13 bases from J, leaving 13 bases between. This CDR3 is 11 amino acids long. Germline V gene data show CDR1 as DFQATT and CDR2 as SNEGSKA (reference sequence). CDR3 sequence: CSARDRGSGYF. The CDR3 nucleotides read TGCAGTGCTAGAGATAGGGGCAGCGGATACTTC.

This clonotype was observed at least ten times. The chain joins TRBV6-6 to TRBJ1-5, with unresolved D. This CDR3 is built from 15 residues. Per germline, CDR1 MNHNY and CDR2 SVGAGI (reference sequence). The ends were cut back, 0 bases at V and 1 base at J, with 7 bases in the middle. Here the CDR3 reads CASSYSGVSNQPQHF. The CDR3 bases are TGTGCCAGCAGTTACTCCGGGGTGAGCAATCAGCCCCAGCATTTT.

At least ten counts were recorded for this clonotype. This chain connects TRBV11-3 to TRBJ1-1; 9 bases align to TRBD1. From germline, CDR1 is SGHNT and CDR2 YENEEA. V lost 5 bases and J lost 11; bases outside the gene matches: 9. The CDR3 has 13 residues. This CDR3 is CASSQDRGSGAFF. CDR3 DNA sequence: TGTGCCAGCAGCCAAGACAGGGGGAGTGGGGCTTTCTTT.

In this sample, this clonotype turned up a few times. The chain couples TRBV6-1 to TRBJ1-5; D is uncertain. The germline V and J ends were trimmed by 4 bases and 1 base, with 11 bases remaining between them. The CDR3 runs to 15 residues. The germline CDR1 and CDR2 sequences are MNHNS and SASEGT. Here the CDR3 reads CASSGVSGSNQPQHF. Here the CDR3 DNA reads TGTGCCAGCAGTGGGGTCAGCGGCAGCAATCAGCCCCAGCATTTT.

There are many counts of this clonotype. The V and J genes are TRBV20-1 and TRBJ2-3; D is undetermined. This CDR3 spans 15 amino acids. Germline lookup yields CDR1 DFQATT and CDR2 SNEGSKA (reference sequence). Trimming removed 1 base at V and 0 bases at J, with 11 bases between. The DNA for the CDR3 is TGCAGTGCTAGAGCCCCAGCACTGAGCACAGATACGCAGTATTTT. Translated: CSARAPALSTDTQYF.

This clonotype has at least ten counts. The chain joins TRBV7-7 to TRBJ2-3; tentative D call: TRBD1 (7 bases). Germline loops: CDR1 SSHAT, CDR2 FNYEAQ (reference sequence). CDR3 length equals 16 residues. CDR3 sequence: CAITRGGTAASDTQYF. CDR3 nucleotide sequence: TGTGCAATCACAAGGGGCGGGACAGCCGCCTCTGATACGCAGTATTTT.

This clonotype was seen only a few times. This chain links TRBV5-5 with TRBJ1-1; D unclear. Trimming left V 1 base short and J 7 bases short, with 11 bases between. The germline V gene has CDR1 SGHKS and CDR2 YYEKEE (reference sequence). The CDR3 totals 13 residues. In DNA, the CDR3 is TGTGCCAGCAGCTTGAAAAGACCGGTTGAAGCTTTCTTT. It yields the protein CASSLKRPVEAFF. Combining the CDR3 with reference TRBV5-5 and TRBJ1-1 gives the whole variable domain DAGVTQSPTHLIKTRGQQVTLRCSPISGHKSVSWYQQVLGQGPQFIFQYYEKEERGRGNFPDRFSARQFPNYSSELNVNALLLGDSALYLCASSLKRPVEAFFGQGTRLTVV.

This chain connects TRBV12-3 or TRBV12-4 to TRBJ1-1, with 8 bases that match TRBD1. CDR3 length equals 16 residues. The ends lost 6 bases at V and 4 bases at J; junction bases unmatched: 13. CDR3 loop: CASSLKTGVSGTEAFF. Written as DNA, the CDR3 is TGTGCCAGCAGCCTTAAGACAGGGGTGAGTGGCACTGAAGCTTTCTTT.

This clonotype was observed a few times. V usage is TRBV6-2 or TRBV6-3 and J usage is TRBJ1-3; unclear D gene. V lost 6 bases, J lost 0 bases, and 12 bases lay in between. The CDR3 length is 15 residues. Germline loops: CDR1 MNHEY, CDR2 SVGEGT. CDR3 residues: CASSSGLLSGNTIYF. Here the CDR3 DNA reads TGTGCCAGCAGCTCTGGACTGCTCTCTGGAAACACCATATATTTT.

V is TRBV3-1 and J is TRBJ2-1, with a tentative D call TRBD1 (6 bases). The CDR3 contains 16 residues. Germline V gene data show CDR1 as LGHDT and CDR2 as YNNKEL (reference sequence). The V gene lost 4 bases and the J gene lost 4 bases, with 17 bases spanning the gap. The CDR3 loop is CASSPRTVPVYNEQFF. The CDR3 DNA follows: TGTGCCAGCAGCCCGCGGACAGTTCCAGTGTACAATGAGCAGTTCTTC.

The chain links TRBV6-2 or TRBV6-3 to TRBJ2-7; possibly TRBD1 for D (6 bases). The CDR3 contains 14 residues. The germline V gene encodes CDR1 MNHEY and CDR2 SVGEGT. V was pared by 6 bases and J by 6 bases, with 18 bases between. Here the CDR3 reads CASRPPGGTSEQYV. The DNA for the CDR3 is TGTGCCAGCAGGCCCCCCGGTGGGACAAGCGAGCAGTACGTC.

This clonotype was observed a few times. The chain carries TRBV11-2 and TRBJ2-2, with D tentatively TRBD2 (6 bases). The CDR3 has 16 residues. V was trimmed by 5 bases and J by 7 bases, leaving 20 bases between them. The germline CDR1 and CDR2 sequences are SGHAT and FQNNGV. This CDR3 is CASSAIRGLSGGELFF. The DNA for the CDR3 is TGTGCCAGCAGCGCTATCCGGGGACTTTCGGGCGGGGAGCTGTTTTTT.

J is TRBJ1-6 and V is TRBV6-5, with 8 nucleotides matching TRBD1. This CDR3 is built from 15 residues. Germline V lookup: CDR1 MNHEY, CDR2 SVGAGI. V was pared by 7 bases and J by 10 bases, with 12 bases of the junction left unmatched. The CDR3 here is CASTLVTGVQSPLHF. CDR3 nucleotides: TGTGCCAGCACCTTAGTGACAGGGGTACAATCACCCCTCCACTTT.

This clonotype was seen only a few times. The CDR3 sequence: CASSYSRAGASNTGELFF. The DNA of the CDR3 is TGTGCCAGCAGTTACAGTAGAGCGGGGGCATCGAACACCGGGGAGCTGTTTTTT. V is TRBV6-2 or TRBV6-3 and J is TRBJ2-2; 8 nucleotides align to TRBD2. The CDR3 sequence is 18 residues long. Trimming took 2 bases from V and 0 from J; bases not matched to a gene: 8. Germline V gene data show CDR1 as MNHEY and CDR2 as SVGEGT.

This clonotype has only a few counts. The rearrangement joins TRBV20-1 to TRBJ2-3, with TRBD2 as a possible D gene (5 bases). Trimming took 2 bases from V and 1 from J, leaving 13 bases between them. The CDR3 has 15 amino acids. Germline V gene lookup returns CDR1 DFQATT and CDR2 SNEGSKA (reference sequence). This CDR3 is CSARPLVRGTDTQYF. The CDR3 nucleotides are TGCAGTGCTAGACCACTAGTTCGCGGCACAGATACGCAGTATTTT.

The sample holds many counts of this clonotype. V is TRBV7-8 and J is TRBJ1-3; TRBD1 might be the D (5 bases). The ends were cut back, 2 bases at V and 0 bases at J, with 26 bases in the middle. The length of the CDR3 is 21 residues. The germline CDR1 and CDR2 sequences are SGHVS and FQNEAQ. The CDR3 is CASSLFSGVARPTSSGNTIYF. DNA of the CDR3: TGTGCCAGCAGCTTATTTTCGGGGGTGGCAAGGCCGACCAGCTCTGGAAACACCATATATTTT. Full variable domain (outside the CDR3, taken from reference TRBV7-8 and TRBJ1-3): GAGVSQSPRYKVAKRGQDVALRCDPISGHVSLFWYQQALGQGPEFLTYFQNEAQLDKSGLPSDRFFAERPEGSVSTLKIQRTQQEDSAVYLCASSLFSGVARPTSSGNTIYFGEGSWLTVV.

This clonotype was detected a few times. The gene calls are TRBV7-3 and TRBJ1-1; no reliable D call. The V gene lost 0 bases and the J gene lost 0 bases, with 5 bases spanning the gap. There are 14 residues in the CDR3. Germline V gives CDR1 SGHTA, CDR2 FQGTGA. The CDR3 coding sequence is TGTGCCAGCAGCTTAACTGCGGTGAACACTGAAGCTTTCTTT. Translation: CASSLTAVNTEAFF. Based on the CDR3 plus reference TRBV7-3 and TRBJ1-1, the full variable domain is GAGVSQTPSNKVTEKGKYVELRCDPISGHTALYWYRQSLGQGPEFLIYFQGTGAADDSGLPNDRFFAVRPEGSVSTLKIQRTERGDSAVYLCASSLTAVNTEAFFGQGTRLTVV.

This clonotype was recorded many times. J is TRBJ1-2 and V is TRBV11-2; tentatively, D is TRBD1 (5 bases). The CDR3 runs 15 residues. Germline CDR1 and CDR2: SGHAT and FQNNGV. The V end was cut by 3 bases, the J end by 3 bases, with 14 bases between. CDR3 in amino acids: CASSFPTAKDYGYTF. The CDR3 region has the DNA TGTGCCAGCAGCTTCCCGACAGCGAAGGACTATGGCTACACCTTC.

This chain uses TRBV6-1 with TRBJ1-5; D gene ambiguous. The CDR3 is made up of 14 amino acids. Deletions cut 3 bases from V and 6 bases from J, with 12 bases between. Germline V gene sequence: CDR1 MNHNS, CDR2 SASEGT. Here the CDR3 DNA reads TGTGCCAGCAGTGATAATAACTTTGGTCAGCCCCAGCATTTT. It encodes CASSDNNFGQPQHF.

This clonotype was picked up a small number of times. This chain connects TRBV2 to TRBJ2-3, with TRBD2 identical over 8 bases. This CDR3 spans 16 amino acids. Germline trimming cut 3 bases from V and 2 bases from J; bases unmatched to any gene: 7. Germline V gene sequence: CDR1 SNHLY, CDR2 FYNNEI. Here the CDR3 reads CASSDGVAGFTDTQYF. CDR3 nucleotide sequence: TGTGCCAGCAGTGACGGCGTAGCGGGATTCACAGATACGCAGTATTTT.

This clonotype was counted between two and nine times. The gene calls are TRBV7-2 and TRBJ2-5; 8 bases are a match to TRBD1. The CDR3 has 18 residues. The trim removed 5 bases at V and 2 bases at J, leaving 16 bases unmatched. Germline loops: CDR1 SGHTA, CDR2 FQGNSA. CDR3 nucleotides: TGTGCCAGCAGCCTACTAACCGCAGGGGGCGCTAAGCAAGAGACCCAGTACTTC. It yields the protein CASSLLTAGGAKQETQYF.

The V gene is TRBV7-2, the J gene TRBJ2-1; the match to TRBD2 covers 7 bases. The CDR3 has 18 residues. CDR1 is SGHTA and CDR2 is FQGNSA in the germline V gene. The J segment lost 0 bases and the V segment lost 2 bases, leaving 10 bases of the junction unmatched. This CDR3 reads CASSLKVLSGTSYNEQFF. The CDR3 region has the DNA TGTGCCAGCAGCTTAAAGGTGTTGAGCGGGACCTCCTACAATGAGCAGTTCTTC.

This rearrangement joins TRBV29-1 to TRBJ2-7; possible D gene TRBD1, 6 bases. This CDR3 is built from 13 residues. CDR1 and CDR2 from the germline V gene are SQVTM and ANQGSEA. CDR3 coding DNA: TGCAGCGTTGGCCCCACAGGGTCCTCCGAGCAGTACGTC. Translated, it gives CSVGPTGSSEQYV.

This chain's CDR3 is CASSEEGLGEQYV. CDR3 sequence (DNA): TGTGCCAGCAGTGAAGAAGGCTTGGGCGAGCAGTACGTC. This chain uses TRBV6-1 with TRBJ2-7; D unclear. There are 13 residues in the CDR3. Trimming took 1 base from V and 6 from J, leaving 10 bases between them. Per the germline V gene, CDR1 is MNHNS and CDR2 is SASEGT.

This clonotype came up a few times. The CDR3 DNA is TGTGCCACCAGTGACCCAGGGGGTAGAAGCCGGGGCTCGACACCCTACGAGCAGTACGTC. This sequence encodes CATSDPGGRSRGSTPYEQYV. The chain has TRBV24-1 and TRBJ2-7; 7 nucleotides match TRBD1. CDR1 is KGHDR, CDR2 SFDVKD, per germline. The trim removed 4 bases at V and 2 bases at J, leaving 22 bases unmatched. The CDR3 has 20 residues.

As DNA, the CDR3 is TGTGCCAGCAGCTTAAACGTAGGAGATACGCAGTATTTT. This codes for CASSLNVGDTQYF. The chain uses TRBV7-8 and TRBJ2-3; D is unresolved. This CDR3 contains 13 residues. Germline V gives CDR1 SGHVS, CDR2 FQNEAQ. The ends were cut back, 2 bases at V and 5 bases at J, with 8 bases in the middle.

This clonotype was counted only a few times. The CDR3: CASSSGFGYEQYF. Written as DNA, the CDR3 is TGTGCCAGCAGCTCGGGTTTTGGGTACGAGCAGTACTTC. The V and J genes are TRBV11-3 and TRBJ2-7; D unclear. The CDR3 contains 13 residues. V lost 4 bases and J lost 4, with 11 bases in between. CDR1 SGHNT and CDR2 YENEEA come from the germline V gene.

The chain carries TRBV10-3 and TRBJ2-5, with D possibly being TRBD1 or TRBD2 (5 bases each). This CDR3 spans 12 amino acids. Germline loops: CDR1 ENHRY, CDR2 SYGVKD. Trimming shortened V by 8 bases and J by 1 base, and 8 bases separated the two germline ends. The CDR3 DNA reads as TGTGCCATCTGGGACGGCCAAGAGACCCAGTACTTC. It yields the protein CAIWDGQETQYF.

The rearrangement joins TRBV6-2 or TRBV6-3 to TRBJ2-3; TRBD2 agrees at 7 bases. V dropped 4 bases and J dropped 0; count of bases not matched to a gene: 4. Germline loops: CDR1 MNHEY, CDR2 SVGEGT. The CDR3 has 15 residues. The CDR3 sequence is CASSSGLGSTDTQYF. DNA of the CDR3: TGTGCCAGCAGTTCAGGACTAGGGAGCACAGATACGCAGTATTTT.

The rearrangement uses TRBV30 and TRBJ2-3; a weak D match, TRBD2 (6 bases). The CDR3 totals 13 residues. V was pared by 8 bases and J by 4 bases, with 16 bases between. The germline V gene has CDR1 GTSNPN and CDR2 SVGIG (reference sequence). CDR3 sequence (DNA): TGTGCCGCCTCGGAGGGAGGCCCAGATACGCAGTATTTT. Translation gives CAASEGGPDTQYF.